This is a list of T cell receptor beta chains from one sample in a study of T cells in localized non-small cell lung cancer. Using immunoSEQ multiplex PCR, the repertoire was profiled, and TCRdb retains in-frame clones only, with some absent. The sample carries 20,000 to 30,000 clones, 81% recorded once. The specimen was peripheral blood, collected before any cancer treatment. These receptor sequences come from a man between 40 and 69 years old with stage III squamous cell lung carcinoma. Each CDR3 is given with its conserved first and last residue. A D gene is named only where the DNA matches it firmly. Not every row has a clone size; where given, it reads once, few, many or a size class.

>TRBV11-2|NA|once|TRBJ2-7
CASSPRGALSYEQYF
TGTGCCAGCAGCCCCCGGGGGGCTCTCTCCTACGAGCAGTACTTC
>TRBV13|TRBD2|NA|TRBJ2-4
CASSEGASGGAGTKNIQYF
TGTGCCAGCAGCGAAGGTGCTAGCGGGGGGGCCGGTACCAAAAACATTCAGTACTTC
>TRBV15|NA|NA|TRBJ2-1
CATSGEERSSYNEQFF
TGTGCCACCAGCGGAGAGGAGCGGAGCTCCTACAATGAGCAGTTCTTC
>TRBV9|TRBD1|NA|TRBJ2-7
CASSGGTGKGYEQYF
TGTGCCAGCAGCGGTGGGACAGGGAAAGGCTACGAGCAGTACTTC
>TRBV10-1|NA|NA|TRBJ2-2
CASSESSRTGELFF
TGCGCCAGCAGTGAGTCCTCCCGCACCGGGGAGCTGTTTTTT
>TRBV28|NA|NA|TRBJ1-1
CASSLTALNTEAFF
TGTGCCAGCAGTCTGACAGCTCTGAACACTGAAGCTTTCTTT
>TRBV5-6|TRBD2|NA|TRBJ2-5
CASSLRLAGGYQETQYF
TGTGCCAGCAGCTTGAGACTAGCGGGGGGGTACCAAGAGACCCAGTACTTC
>TRBV28|NA|NA|TRBJ2-7
CASGREDNNYEQYF
TGTGCCAGCGGCCGAGAGGACAATAACTACGAGCAGTACTTC
>TRBV10-2|TRBD2|NA|TRBJ2-7
CASTTGTSGTYEQYF
TGCGCCAGCACCACGGGGACTAGCGGCACCTACGAGCAGTACTTC
>TRBV19|NA|NA|TRBJ1-5
CASRPAGEQPQHF
TGTGCCAGTAGACCCGCGGGGGAACAGCCCCAGCATTTT
>TRBV5-1|TRBD1|NA|TRBJ1-2
CASSLGDSNYGYTF
TGCGCCAGCAGCTTGGGGGACAGTAACTATGGCTACACCTTC
>TRBV6-1|NA|once|TRBJ1-5
CASRQVNNQPQHF
TGTGCCAGCAGACAGGTGAATAATCAGCCCCAGCATTTT
>TRBV5-1|NA|NA|TRBJ2-4
CASSLDASPAKNIQYF
TGCGCCAGCAGCTTGGATGCCAGCCCAGCCAAAAACATTCAGTACTTC
>TRBV5-1|NA|once|TRBJ1-4
CASSYLGSREKLFF
TGCGCCAGCAGTTACTTGGGAAGCAGGGAAAAACTGTTTTTT
>TRBV5-1|TRBD1|NA|TRBJ2-5
CASSLWTGPRQETQYF
TGCGCCAGCAGCCTATGGACAGGGCCCCGACAAGAGACCCAGTACTTC
>TRBV27|NA|NA|TRBJ2-7
CASSLSGRLGLQYF
TGTGCCAGCAGTTTATCGGGTAGGCTAGGTTTGCAGTACTTC
>TRBV30|TRBD1|NA|TRBJ1-4
CALDRGGEKLFF
TGTGCCTTAGACAGGGGTGGTGAAAAACTGTTTTTT
>TRBV19|NA|NA|TRBJ2-7
CASSMGRGGPNEQYF
TGTGCCAGTAGTATGGGCAGGGGGGGTCCCAACGAGCAGTACTTC
>TRBV27|NA|NA|TRBJ2-1
CASSLSRGFSYNEQFF
TGTGCCAGCAGTTTGTCGCGGGGATTCTCCTACAATGAGCAGTTCTTC
>TRBV5-1|NA|NA|TRBJ2-5
CATSQGIRAETQYF
TGCGCCACTTCACAGGGAATTAGGGCAGAGACCCAGTACTTC